Shown below are 10 T cell receptor beta chains from a single sample sequenced in a study of beta chain features in type 1 diabetes. These receptors' antigens are unknown. Notes on the study in general: TCRB CDR3s from Type 1 diabetes patients were moderately but significantly shorter in all four CD4+ subsets.

Sequenced material consisted of expressed TCRB transcripts (all of the isolated RNA was reverse transcribed). Clones were read by immunoSEQ multiplex PCR, and TCRdb kept only the in-frame ones, dropping some. This table has more than 100,000 clones, under 30% appearing once. Sequenced sample: central memory CD4+ T cells from blood. Receptors were obtained from a woman aged 18-35 years with type 1 diabetes.

This clone came up a few times. The chain recombines TRBV29-1 with TRBJ1-1, with 7 bases fitting TRBD1. There are 12 residues in the CDR3. The V and J ends lost 4 bases and 4 bases, in that order; junction bases with no gene match: 3. Germline CDR1 is SQVTM and CDR2 is ANQGSEA. The CDR3 reads CSVGDRVTEAFF. CDR3 sequence (DNA): TGCAGCGTTGGCGACAGGGTCACTGAAGCTTTCTTT.

This clone was recorded a few times. The chain links TRBV4-3 to TRBJ1-1; D remains ambiguous. Between the trimmed V and J ends, which lost 0 bases and 1 base, there was a span of 9 bases. The CDR3 runs to 15 residues. CDR1 and CDR2 from the germline V gene are LGHNA and YSLEER. As DNA, the CDR3 is TGCGCCAGCAGCCAAGACCGGGGAGGGAACACTGAAGCTTTCTTT. Encoded protein: CASSQDRGGNTEAFF.

About this clone: The sample holds other DNA sequences that translate to the same CDR3. This chain joins TRBV30 and TRBJ2-1; TRBD2 is a possible D gene (6 bases). The CDR3 covers 12 residues. Germline V CDR1 and CDR2: GTSNPN, SVGIG (reference sequence). Trimming shortened V by 3 bases and J by 12 bases, and 15 bases separated the two germline ends. The DNA for the CDR3 is TGTGCCTGGAGCACTCGGGGGTGGGGGCAGTTCTTC. This sequence encodes CAWSTRGWGQFF.

This clone has at least ten counts. The chain uses TRBV19 and TRBJ2-1, with 7 bases that match TRBD2. Germline CDR1 LNHDA, CDR2 SQIVND (reference sequence). The CDR3 sequence is 15 residues long. With 6 bases clipped from V and 4 bases from J, the junction kept 9 bases outside the gene matches. CDR3 in amino acids: CASSLQRGGYNEQFF. CDR3 in DNA: TGTGCCAGTAGCCTCCAGCGGGGCGGGTACAATGAGCAGTTCTTC.

This clone was seen a few times. This chain uses TRBV18 with TRBJ2-3; 8 bases map to TRBD2. The germline V gene encodes CDR1 KGHSH and CDR2 LQKENI. The length of the CDR3 is 15 residues. V trimming: 6 bases; J trimming: 8 bases; junction bases outside the gene matches: 13. The CDR3 loop reads CASSGSESGSGTQYF. The CDR3 DNA reads as TGTGCCAGCTCCGGGAGTGAGAGCGGGAGTGGTACGCAGTATTTT.

This chain uses TRBV5-1 with TRBJ2-2; D ambiguous. Trimming removed 0 bases from V and 0 bases from J, with 9 bases in between. The CDR3 runs 16 residues. CDR1 and CDR2 (germline): SGHRS, YFSETQ. For the CDR3, the DNA is TGCGCCAGCAGCTTGGGATTCAGTTCGAACACCGGGGAGCTGTTTTTT. Translating gives CASSLGFSSNTGELFF.

In its sample, this clone was seen a few times. This sequence joins TRBV5-1 and TRBJ1-1, with TRBD1 identical over 8 bases. From germline, CDR1 is SGHRS and CDR2 YFSETQ. The CDR3 is made up of 15 amino acids. J gave up 4 bases and V 0 bases, and 5 bases lay outside the gene matches. The CDR3 loop reads CASSLDTGGGTEAFF. The DNA of the CDR3 is TGCGCCAGCAGCTTGGACACAGGGGGAGGCACTGAAGCTTTCTTT.

This clone was seen only a few times. The V and J genes are TRBV6-6 and TRBJ2-1; 7 bases line up with TRBD1. Germline assignment: CDR1 MNHNY and CDR2 SVGAGI (reference sequence). Germline trimming cut 4 bases from V and 2 bases from J; bases unmatched to any gene: 5. This CDR3 comprises 15 residues. DNA for the CDR3: TGTGCCAGCAGTTCCTCCGGGACAGCCTACAATGAGCAGTTCTTC. Protein: CASSSSGTAYNEQFF.

This clone has more than one count but fewer than ten. V and J are TRBV30 and TRBJ2-1; 7 positions agree with TRBD2. The CDR3 loop spans 12 amino acids. J gave up 4 bases and V 3 bases, and 0 bases lay outside the gene matches. Germline-derived CDR1 and CDR2 are GTSNPN and SVGIG (reference sequence). The CDR3 DNA sequence: TGTGCCTGGAGGGGGGGGTACAATGAGCAGTTCTTC. This encodes CAWRGGYNEQFF. Filled out from reference TRBV30 and TRBJ2-1, the complete variable domain reads SQTIHQWPATLVQPVGSPLSLECTVEGTSNPNLYWYRQAAGRGLQLLFYSVGIGQISSEVPQNLSASRPQDRQFILSSKKLLLSDSGFYLCAWRGGYNEQFFGPGTRLTVL.

Here the CDR3 reads CASRKVRGRPVSNQPQHF. CDR3 nucleotide sequence: TGTGCCAGCAGGAAAGTCAGGGGGCGCCCCGTCAGCAATCAGCCCCAGCATTTT. This chain connects TRBV28 to TRBJ1-5; 8 nucleotides align to TRBD1. Looked up from germline, CDR1 is MDHEN and CDR2 is SYDVKM. J was trimmed by 1 base and V by 6 bases; bases with no gene match: 14. The CDR3 consists of 18 residues.